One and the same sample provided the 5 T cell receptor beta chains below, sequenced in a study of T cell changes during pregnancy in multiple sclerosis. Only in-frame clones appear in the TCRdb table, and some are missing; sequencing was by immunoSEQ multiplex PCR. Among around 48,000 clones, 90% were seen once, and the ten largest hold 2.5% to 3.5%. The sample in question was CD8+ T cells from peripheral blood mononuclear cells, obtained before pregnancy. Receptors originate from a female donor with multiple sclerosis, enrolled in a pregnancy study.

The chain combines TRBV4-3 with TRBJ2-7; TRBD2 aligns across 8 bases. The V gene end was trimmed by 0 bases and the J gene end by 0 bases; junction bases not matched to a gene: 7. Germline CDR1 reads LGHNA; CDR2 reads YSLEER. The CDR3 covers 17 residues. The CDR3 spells CASSQDSGVDTSYEQYF. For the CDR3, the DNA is TGCGCCAGCAGCCAAGATAGCGGGGTAGATACCTCCTACGAGCAGTACTTC.

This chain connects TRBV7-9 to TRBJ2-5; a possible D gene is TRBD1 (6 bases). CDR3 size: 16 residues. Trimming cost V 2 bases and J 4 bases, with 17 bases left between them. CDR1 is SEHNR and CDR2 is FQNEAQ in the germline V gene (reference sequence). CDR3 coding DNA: TGTGCCAGCAGCTTACCCCCTCACAGGGTGGGAGAGACCCAGTACTTC. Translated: CASSLPPHRVGETQYF.

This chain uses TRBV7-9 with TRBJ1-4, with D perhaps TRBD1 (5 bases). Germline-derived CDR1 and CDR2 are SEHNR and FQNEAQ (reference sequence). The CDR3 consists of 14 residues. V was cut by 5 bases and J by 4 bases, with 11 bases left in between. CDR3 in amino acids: CASSGGRGNEKLFF. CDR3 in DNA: TGTGCCAGCAGCGGGGGGAGGGGTAATGAAAAACTGTTTTTT.

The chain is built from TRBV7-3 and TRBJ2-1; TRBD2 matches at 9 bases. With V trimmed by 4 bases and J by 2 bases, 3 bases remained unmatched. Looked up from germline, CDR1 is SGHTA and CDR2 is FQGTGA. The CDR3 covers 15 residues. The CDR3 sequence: CASSSIAGAYNEQFF. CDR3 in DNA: TGTGCCAGCAGCTCGATAGCGGGAGCCTACAATGAGCAGTTCTTC.

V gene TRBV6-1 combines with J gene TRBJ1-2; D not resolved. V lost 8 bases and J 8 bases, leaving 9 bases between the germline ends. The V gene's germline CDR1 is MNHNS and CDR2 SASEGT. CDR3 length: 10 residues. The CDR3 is CASRGQGYTF. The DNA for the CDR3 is TGTGCCAGCCGCGGGCAGGGCTACACCTTC.